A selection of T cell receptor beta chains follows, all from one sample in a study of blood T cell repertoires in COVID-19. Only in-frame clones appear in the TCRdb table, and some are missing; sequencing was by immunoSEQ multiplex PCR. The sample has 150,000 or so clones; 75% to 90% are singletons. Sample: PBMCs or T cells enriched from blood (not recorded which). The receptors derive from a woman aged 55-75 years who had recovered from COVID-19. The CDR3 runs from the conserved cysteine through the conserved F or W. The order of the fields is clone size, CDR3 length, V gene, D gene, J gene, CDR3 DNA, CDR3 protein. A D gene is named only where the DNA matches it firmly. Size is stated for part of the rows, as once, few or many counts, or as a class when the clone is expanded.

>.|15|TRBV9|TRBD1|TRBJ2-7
TGTGCCAGCAGCTCACAGACAGGGTTTGAATACGAGCAGTACTTC
CASSSQTGFEYEQYF
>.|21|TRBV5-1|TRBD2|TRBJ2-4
TGCGCCAGCAGCTTGGGGACTAGCGGGAGCTTAGTCTCTCTAGCCAAAAACATTCAGTACTTC
CASSLGTSGSLVSLAKNIQYF
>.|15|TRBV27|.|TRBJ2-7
TGTGCCAGCAGCTGGCGGGCAAGGAGTACTAAAGAGCAGTACTTC
CASSWRARSTKEQYF
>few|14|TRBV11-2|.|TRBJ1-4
TGTGCCAGCAGCCTCGGACAGAGCTACGAAAAACTGTTTTTT
CASSLGQSYEKLFF
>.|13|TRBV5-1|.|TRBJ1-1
TGCGCCAGCAGCTTGGATGGGGGGACTGAAGCTTTCTTT
CASSLDGGTEAFF
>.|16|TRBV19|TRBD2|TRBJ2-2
TGTGCCAGTAGTCCCCGAGCGGGGGTGAGAACCGGGGAGCTGTTTTTT
CASSPRAGVRTGELFF
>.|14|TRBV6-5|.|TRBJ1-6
TGTGCCAGCAAATACCGGCAGGGTAATTCACCCCTCCACTTT
CASKYRQGNSPLHF
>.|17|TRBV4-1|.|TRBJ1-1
TGCGCCAGCAGCCAAGATCGGAGGGGGGGAATGAACACTGAAGCTTTCTTT
CASSQDRRGGMNTEAFF
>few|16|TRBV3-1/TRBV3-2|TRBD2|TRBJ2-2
TGTGCCAGCAGACCTAGCGGGGGGTCGAACACCGGGGAGCTGTTTTTT
CASRPSGGSNTGELFF
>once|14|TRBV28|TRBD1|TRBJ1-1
TGTGCCAGCGCCTCGGGACAGGCCCTGCCTGAAGCTTTCTTT
CASASGQALPEAFF
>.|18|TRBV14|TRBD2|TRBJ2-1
TGTGCCAGCAGCCCCAGCGGGGGACTAGCGGGAGTAAGTGGTGAGCAGTTCTTC
CASSPSGGLAGVSGEQFF
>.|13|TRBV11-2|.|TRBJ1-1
TGTGCCAGCAGCTTAATCGCAGGCCAAGAAGCTTTCTTT
CASSLIAGQEAFF
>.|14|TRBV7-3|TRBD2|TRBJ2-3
TGTGCCAGCAGCCTGGGACTAGCTTCTGATACGCAGTATTTT
CASSLGLASDTQYF
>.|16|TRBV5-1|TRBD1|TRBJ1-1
TGCGCCAGCAGCTTGGTGCAGGGGGCCCGGGGCACTGAAGCTTTCTTT
CASSLVQGARGTEAFF
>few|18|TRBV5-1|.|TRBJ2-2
TGCGCCAGCAGCTTGGAGCGGTCAGGCGGTCCATACACCGGGGAGCTGTTTTTT
CASSLERSGGPYTGELFF
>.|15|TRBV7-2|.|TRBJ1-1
TGTGCCAGCAGCTCCTCGCCGGTTGAGTACACTGAAGCTTTCTTT
CASSSSPVEYTEAFF
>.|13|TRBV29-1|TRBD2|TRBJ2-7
TGCAGCGTTGTGCTAGCGGGAGGCTACGAGCAGTACTTC
CSVVLAGGYEQYF
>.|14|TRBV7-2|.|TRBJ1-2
TGTGCCAGCAGCTTTAACTCCCCTAACTATGGCTACACCTTC
CASSFNSPNYGYTF
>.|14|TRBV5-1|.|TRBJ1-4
TGCGCCAGCAGAAAAGACAGACGTAATGAAAAACTGTTTTTT
CASRKDRRNEKLFF
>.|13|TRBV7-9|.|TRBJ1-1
TGTGCCAGCAGCTTAGTGAATGACAGGGAAGCTTTCTTT
CASSLVNDREAFF
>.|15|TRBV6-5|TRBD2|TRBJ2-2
TGTGCCAGCAACCCGAGGCTAGCGGGAGACGGGGAGCTGTTTTTT
CASNPRLAGDGELFF
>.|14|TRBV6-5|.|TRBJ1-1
TGTGCCAGCAGTATGACGGAGTTGAACACTGAAGCTTTCTTT
CASSMTELNTEAFF
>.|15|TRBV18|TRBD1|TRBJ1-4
TGTGCCAGCTCACTATACAGGGGATCTAATGAAAAACTGTTTTTT
CASSLYRGSNEKLFF
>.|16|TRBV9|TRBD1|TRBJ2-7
TGTGCCAGCAGCGTAGGGGTGGGACAGGGGGGATCCGAGCAGTACTTC
CASSVGVGQGGSEQYF
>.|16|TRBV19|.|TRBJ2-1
TGTGCCAGTAGTAATCGAGGGAGTGAAAGATACAATGAGCAGTTCTTC
CASSNRGSERYNEQFF
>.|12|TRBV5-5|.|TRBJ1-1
TGTGCCAGCAGCTTGCGTCTCGCTGAAGCTTTCTTT
CASSLRLAEAFF
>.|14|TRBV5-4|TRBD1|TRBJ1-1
TGTGCCAGCAGCTTGGGACAGGGTAGGGGTGAAGCTTTCTTT
CASSLGQGRGEAFF
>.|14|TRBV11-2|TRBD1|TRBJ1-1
TGTGCCAGCAGCCCCGACAGGGGCCACACTGAAGCTTTCTTT
CASSPDRGHTEAFF
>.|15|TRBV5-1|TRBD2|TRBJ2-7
TGCGCCAGCAGCTTTGGACTAGCGGGTTCTTACGAGCAGTACTTC
CASSFGLAGSYEQYF
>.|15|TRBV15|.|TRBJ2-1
TGTGCCACCTCGACCCGGGGGACGGACCACAATGAGCAGTTCTTC
CATSTRGTDHNEQFF
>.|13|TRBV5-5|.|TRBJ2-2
TGTGCCAGCAGCTTGGACAGCACCGGGGAGCTGTTTTTT
CASSLDSTGELFF
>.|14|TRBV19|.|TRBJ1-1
TGTGCCAGTAGGGCGGGTGGAGGGAACACTGAAGCTTTCTTT
CASRAGGGNTEAFF
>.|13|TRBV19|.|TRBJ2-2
TGTGCCAGTACCATTTCGAACACCGGGGAGCTGTTTTTT
CASTISNTGELFF
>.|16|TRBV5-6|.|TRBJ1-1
TGTGCCAGCAGCGGGGACGGTTGGAGGGCGAACACTGAAGCTTTCTTT
CASSGDGWRANTEAFF
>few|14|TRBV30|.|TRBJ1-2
TGTGCCTGGAGTAGTAGGGGATACGGCTATGGCTACACCTTC
CAWSSRGYGYGYTF
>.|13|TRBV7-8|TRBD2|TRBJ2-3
TGTGCCAGCAGCCCACTCTCCGGGAGGGCCTTGTATTTT
CASSPLSGRALYF
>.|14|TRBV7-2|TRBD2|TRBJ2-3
TGTGCCAGCAGCTCCGGACTAGCGGGACATACGCAGTATTTT
CASSSGLAGHTQYF
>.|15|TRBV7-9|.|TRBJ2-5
TGTGCCAGCAGCCCCCAGACAGGCGAACAAGAGACCCAGTACTTC
CASSPQTGEQETQYF